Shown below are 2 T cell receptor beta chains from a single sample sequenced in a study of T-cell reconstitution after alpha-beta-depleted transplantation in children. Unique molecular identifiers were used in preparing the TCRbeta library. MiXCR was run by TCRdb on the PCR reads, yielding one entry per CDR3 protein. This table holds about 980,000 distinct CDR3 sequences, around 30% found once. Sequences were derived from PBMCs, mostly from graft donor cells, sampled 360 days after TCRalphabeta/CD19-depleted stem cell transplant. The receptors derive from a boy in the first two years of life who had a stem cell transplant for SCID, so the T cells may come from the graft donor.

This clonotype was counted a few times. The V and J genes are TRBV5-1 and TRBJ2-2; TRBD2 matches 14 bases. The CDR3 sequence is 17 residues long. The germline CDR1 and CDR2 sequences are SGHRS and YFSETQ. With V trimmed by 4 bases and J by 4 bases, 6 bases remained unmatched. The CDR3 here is CASSKTSGGAGTGELFF. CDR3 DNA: TGCGCCAGCAGCAAGACTAGCGGGGGGGCCGGCACCGGGGAGCTGTTTTTT.

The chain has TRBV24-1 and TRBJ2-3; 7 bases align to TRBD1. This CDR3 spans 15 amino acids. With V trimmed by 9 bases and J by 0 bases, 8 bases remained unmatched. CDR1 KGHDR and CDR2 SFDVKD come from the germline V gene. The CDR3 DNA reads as TGTGCCACCTGTGGACAGGCGACTAGCACAGATACGCAGTATTTT. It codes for CATCGQATSTDTQYF.